The 7 T cell receptor beta chains below all came from one sample that was sequenced in a study of cytomegalovirus exposure and HLA in healthy donors. Primers for the PCR totalled 60 Vbeta and 13 Jbeta. Data came from immunoSEQ multiplex PCR; TCRdb stores just in-frame clones and leaves some out. The table has fewer than 150,000 clones, 80% seen once. Sample: PBMCs. The receptor source for this set is a middle-aged man in good health and CMV-seropositive.

This clone was counted a few times. V usage is TRBV4-3 and J usage is TRBJ1-2; no firm D call. The V and J ends lost 0 bases and 8 bases respectively, with 10 bases between them. This CDR3 comprises 13 residues. The germline V gene has CDR1 LGHNA and CDR2 YSLEER. The chain's CDR3 is CASSQDRGKGYTF. The CDR3 DNA is TGCGCCAGCAGCCAAGATCGGGGTAAAGGCTACACCTTC.

The rearrangement uses TRBV28 and TRBJ1-1; D may be TRBD1 (5 bases). V lost 2 bases to trimming and J lost 5 bases, with 15 bases between them. This CDR3 spans 15 amino acids. The germline CDR1 and CDR2 sequences are MDHEN and SYDVKM. CDR3 sequence reads: CASSLGKAGRTEAFF. CDR3 sequence (DNA): TGTGCCAGCAGTTTAGGGAAGGCGGGGCGGACTGAAGCTTTCTTT.

This clone was detected a few times. Germline and junction disagree at one end, which may indicate a read error. This chain uses TRBV6-1 with TRBJ2-2; 7 bases are a match to TRBD2. Germline V CDR1 and CDR2: MNHNS, SASEGT. This CDR3 comprises 14 residues. The CDR3 region has the DNA TGTGCCACCAGTAGGGACTACTGGACCGGGGAGCTGTTTTTT. This gives the protein CATSRDYWTGELFF.

V and J are TRBV5-1 and TRBJ2-3; no clear D gene. Deletions cut 1 base from V and 6 bases from J, with 12 bases between. This CDR3 has 14 residues. Germline V gene lookup returns CDR1 SGHRS and CDR2 YFSETQ. CDR3 loop: CASSLSTRSDTQYF. CDR3 DNA sequence: TGCGCCAGCAGCTTGAGTACCCGGTCGGATACGCAGTATTTT.

The J gene is TRBJ1-1, the V gene TRBV19, with TRBD1 matching over 9 bases. Germline CDR1 reads LNHDA; CDR2 reads SQIVND (reference sequence). This CDR3 spans 12 amino acids. The ends lost 5 bases at V and 8 bases at J; junction bases unmatched: 3. CDR3 in amino acids: CASSSGTGEAFF. The CDR3 region has the DNA TGTGCCAGTAGTTCAGGGACAGGGGAAGCTTTCTTT.

This chain connects TRBV5-4 to TRBJ1-5; weak D call: TRBD1 (6 bases). The germline V gene encodes CDR1 SGHNT and CDR2 YYREEE (reference sequence). The CDR3 runs 17 residues. V lost 0 bases and J 0 bases, leaving 13 bases between the germline ends. The CDR3 loop is CASSLVRGGSSNQPQHF. The CDR3 nucleotides read TGTGCCAGCAGCTTGGTAAGGGGGGGCTCTAGCAATCAGCCCCAGCATTTT.

V and J are TRBV4-3 and TRBJ2-2; 9 nucleotides match TRBD2. The CDR3 totals 17 residues. Unmatched junction bases numbered 3, after V lost 1 base and J lost 0 bases. Germline-derived CDR1 and CDR2 are LGHNA and YSLEER. The CDR3 DNA is TGCGCCAGCAGCCAAGTTGCTAGCGGGGCGAACACCGGGGAGCTGTTTTTT. It codes for CASSQVASGANTGELFF.